Listed below are T cell receptor beta chains from one sample, sequenced in a study of blood T cell repertoires in COVID-19. Data came from immunoSEQ multiplex PCR; TCRdb stores just in-frame clones and leaves some out. The profile covers around 64,000 clones, with roughly 70% appearing a single time and approximately 50% taken by the ten largest. The sample comprised PBMCs or T cells enriched from blood (not recorded which). The receptors derive from a woman aged 55-75 years who had been exposed to COVID-19. The CDR3 runs from the conserved cysteine through the conserved F or W. Each record gives: D gene, clone size, V gene, J gene, CDR3 DNA, CDR3 protein. A D gene is named only where the DNA matches it firmly. A row's size may be missing; if present it is once, few, many or a size class.

-	-	TRBV19	TRBJ2-3	TGTGCCAGTAGTATTTCGGCGGGGCGCACAGATACGCAGTATTTT	CASSISAGRTDTQYF
TRBD1	-	TRBV6-5	TRBJ1-6	TGTGCCAGCAGCGGACAGGGGGCAAAAAATTCACCCCTCCACTTT	CASSGQGAKNSPLHF
-	many	TRBV5-1	TRBJ2-7	TGCGCCAGCAGCTTGGATCAGAACGCCTACGAGCAGTACTTC	CASSLDQNAYEQYF
-	-	TRBV28	TRBJ1-2	TGTGCCAGCACTTCGGGGGGGCAAAATGGCTACACCTTC	CASTSGGQNGYTF
TRBD1	-	TRBV27	TRBJ1-5	TGTGCCAGCAGCCAGGGACAGGGAGTGAATCAGCCCCAGCATTTT	CASSQGQGVNQPQHF
-	few	TRBV30	TRBJ1-5	TGTGCCTGGAGTGTAGGTCCCCGGGGTCAAAGCAATCAGCCCCAGCATTTT	CAWSVGPRGQSNQPQHF
-	-	TRBV7-2	TRBJ1-1	TGTGCCAGCAGTTCCGGGAGCTTCACTGAAGCTTTCTTT	CASSSGSFTEAFF
TRBD1	-	TRBV7-2	TRBJ1-2	TGTGCCAGCAGCTTAGGAGGGACAGGGGACTATGGCTACACCTTC	CASSLGGTGDYGYTF
-	-	TRBV10-3	TRBJ1-3	TGTGCCATCAGTGACCGGGAAGACTCTGGAAACACCATATATTTT	CAISDREDSGNTIYF
TRBD1	-	TRBV28	TRBJ2-7	TGTGCCAGCATACCGGCGGGACAGGGATCGTACGAGCAGTACTTC	CASIPAGQGSYEQYF
TRBD2	-	TRBV6-1	TRBJ2-3	TGTGCCAGCAGTGAAGTGTCTAGCGGGGGGGCCCCACGAGATACGCAGTATTTT	CASSEVSSGGAPRDTQYF